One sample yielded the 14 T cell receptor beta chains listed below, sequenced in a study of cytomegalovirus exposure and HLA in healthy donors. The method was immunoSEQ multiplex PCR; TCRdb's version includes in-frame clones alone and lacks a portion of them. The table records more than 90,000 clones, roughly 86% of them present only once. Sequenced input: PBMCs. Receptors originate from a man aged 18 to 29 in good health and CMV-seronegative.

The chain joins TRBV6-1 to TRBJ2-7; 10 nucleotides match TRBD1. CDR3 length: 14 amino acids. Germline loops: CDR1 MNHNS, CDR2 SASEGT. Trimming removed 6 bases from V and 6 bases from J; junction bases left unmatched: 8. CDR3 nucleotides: TGTGCCAGCAGCTCGGGACAGGGGTCCCTCGAGCAGTACTTC. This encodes CASSSGQGSLEQYF.

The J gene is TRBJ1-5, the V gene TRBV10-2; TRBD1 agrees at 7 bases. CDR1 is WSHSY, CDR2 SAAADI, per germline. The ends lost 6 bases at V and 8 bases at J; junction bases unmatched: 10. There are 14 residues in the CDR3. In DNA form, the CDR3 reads TGCGCCAGCAGGAATACAGGGGAGGTGGAGCCCCAGCATTTT. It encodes CASRNTGEVEPQHF.

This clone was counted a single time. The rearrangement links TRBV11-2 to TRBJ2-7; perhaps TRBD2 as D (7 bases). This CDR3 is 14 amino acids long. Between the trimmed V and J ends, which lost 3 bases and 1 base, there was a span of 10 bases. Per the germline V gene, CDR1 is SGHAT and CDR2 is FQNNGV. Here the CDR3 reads CASSLRGQSYEQYF. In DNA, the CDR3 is TGTGCCAGCAGCTTGCGGGGGCAATCCTACGAGCAGTACTTC. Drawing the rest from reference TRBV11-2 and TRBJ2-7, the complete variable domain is EAGVAQSPRYKIIEKRQSVAFWCNPISGHATLYWYQQILGQGPKLLIQFQNNGVVDDSQLPKDRFSAERLKGVDSTLKIQPAKLEDSAVYLCASSLRGQSYEQYFGPGTRLTVT.

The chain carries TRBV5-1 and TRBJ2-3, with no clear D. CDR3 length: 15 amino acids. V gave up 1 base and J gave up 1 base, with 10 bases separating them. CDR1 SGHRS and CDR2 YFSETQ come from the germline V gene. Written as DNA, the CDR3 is TGCGCCAGCAGCTTGAGAAATTTAGGCACAGATACGCAGTATTTT. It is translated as CASSLRNLGTDTQYF.

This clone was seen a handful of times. The CDR3 loop is CAYVELNTEAFF. The CDR3 nucleotides are TGTGCCTACGTAGAACTGAACACTGAAGCTTTCTTT. V usage is TRBV30 and J usage is TRBJ1-1, with no clear D. V was pared by 7 bases and J by 0 bases, with 9 bases between. This CDR3 is 12 amino acids long. Per the germline V gene, CDR1 is GTSNPN and CDR2 is SVGIG (reference sequence).

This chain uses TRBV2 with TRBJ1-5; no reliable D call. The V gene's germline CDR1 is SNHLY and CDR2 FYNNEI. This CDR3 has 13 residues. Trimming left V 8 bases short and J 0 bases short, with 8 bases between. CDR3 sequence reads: CASQLISNQPQHF. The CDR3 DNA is TGTGCCAGCCAGTTAATTAGCAATCAGCCCCAGCATTTT.

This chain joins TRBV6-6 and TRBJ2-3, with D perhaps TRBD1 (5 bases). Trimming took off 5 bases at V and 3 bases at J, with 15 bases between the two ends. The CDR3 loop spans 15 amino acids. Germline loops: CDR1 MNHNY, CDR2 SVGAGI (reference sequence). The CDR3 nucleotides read TGTGCCAGCAGTGGGGCGGATCCTGGGACAGATACGCAGTATTTT. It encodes CASSGADPGTDTQYF.

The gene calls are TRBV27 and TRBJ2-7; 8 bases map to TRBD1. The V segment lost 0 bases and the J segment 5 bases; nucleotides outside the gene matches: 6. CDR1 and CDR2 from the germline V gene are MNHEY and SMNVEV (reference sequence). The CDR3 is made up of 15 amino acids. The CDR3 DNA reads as TGTGCCAGCAGTTTATCTCAGGGGGCTAGGGACGAGCAGTACTTC. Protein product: CASSLSQGARDEQYF.

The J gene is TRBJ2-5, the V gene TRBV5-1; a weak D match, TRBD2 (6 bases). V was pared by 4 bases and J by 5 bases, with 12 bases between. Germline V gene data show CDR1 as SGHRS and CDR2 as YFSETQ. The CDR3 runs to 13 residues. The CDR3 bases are TGCGCCAGCAGCATAGGGAGCGGGGAGACCCAGTACTTC. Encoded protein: CASSIGSGETQYF.

CDR3 sequence reads: CAWTGRLNTGELFF. The DNA of the CDR3 is TGTGCCTGGACGGGAAGGTTAAACACCGGGGAGCTGTTTTTT. The chain is built from TRBV30 and TRBJ2-2; the D gene is possibly TRBD2 (5 bases). Germline CDR1 is GTSNPN and CDR2 is SVGIG (reference sequence). V lost 4 bases to trimming and J lost 2 bases, with 11 bases between them. The CDR3 sequence is 14 residues long.

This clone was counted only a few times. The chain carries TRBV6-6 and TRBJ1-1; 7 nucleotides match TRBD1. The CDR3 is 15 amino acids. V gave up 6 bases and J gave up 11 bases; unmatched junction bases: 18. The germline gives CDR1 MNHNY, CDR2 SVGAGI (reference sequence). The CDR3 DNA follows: TGTGCCAGCAGACCTCTCTCCCAACAGGGGATCGGGGCTTTCTTT. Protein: CASRPLSQQGIGAFF.

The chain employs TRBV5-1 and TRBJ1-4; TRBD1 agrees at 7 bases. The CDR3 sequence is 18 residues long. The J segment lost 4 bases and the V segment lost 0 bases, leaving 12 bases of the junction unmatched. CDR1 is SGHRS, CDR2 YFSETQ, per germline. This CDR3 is CASSLAVAGGRNNEKLFF. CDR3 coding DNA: TGCGCCAGCAGCTTGGCCGTGGCAGGGGGTAGGAATAATGAAAAACTGTTTTTT.

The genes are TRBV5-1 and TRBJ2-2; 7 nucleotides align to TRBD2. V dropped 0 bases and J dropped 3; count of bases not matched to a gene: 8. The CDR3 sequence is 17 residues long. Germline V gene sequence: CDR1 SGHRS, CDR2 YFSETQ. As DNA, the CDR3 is TGCGCCAGCAGCTTGGCCTGGGAGGGGCGTTACACCGGGGAGCTGTTTTTT. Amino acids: CASSLAWEGRYTGELFF.

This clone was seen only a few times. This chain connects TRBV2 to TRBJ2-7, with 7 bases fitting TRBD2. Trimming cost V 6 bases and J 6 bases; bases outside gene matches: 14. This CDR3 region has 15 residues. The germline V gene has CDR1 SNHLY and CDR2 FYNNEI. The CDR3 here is CASSESLWGGSEQYF. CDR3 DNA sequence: TGTGCCAGCAGCGAAAGCCTGTGGGGGGGTTCCGAGCAGTACTTC.